This entry describes one TCR beta chain. Antigen: not known. The source of the sample is a study of metastatic and nonmetastatic thyroid tumors. At the level of the study: The authors compared repertoires across blood and tumor or nodule tissue from malignant and benign thyroid patients. Study-level points and caveats: Benign nodules were reported to have significantly lower TCR beta diversity than malignant thyroid tumors, in blood and tumor.

CDR3 size: 15 residues. CDR1 and CDR2 (germline): MNHEY, SMNVEV (reference sequence). V dropped 6 bases and J dropped 3 bases, with 18 bases sitting between them. Methods used by the authors: Variation in CDR3 across clinicopathological groups served as the basis for constructing a distant-metastasis classifier in papillary thyroid cancer. TCRdb re-analyzed the PCR reads through MiXCR. These V and J calls rely on TCRdb rather than the paper's analysis. The profile shows 20,000 to 25,000 clones, about 15% of them singletons. Patients had received no treatment of any kind before thyroid surgery. Sequenced material: blood. The chain has TRBV27 and TRBJ2-7, with D perhaps TRBD2 (6 bases). This sequence was found in a female donor with papillary thyroid cancer or a benign thyroid nodule (not recorded which). Some clones in this sample may be carry-over from other donors' samples. CDR3 in amino acids: CASSLGGVLSYEQYF. CDR3 coding DNA: TGTGCCAGCAGCTTAGGAGGGGTCCTCAGCTACGAGCAGTACTTC.